Listed below are T cell receptor beta chains from one sample, sequenced in a study of control samples from healthy donors and cancer patients. Libraries were prepared by immunoSEQ multiplex PCR; TCRdb keeps only in-frame clonotypes and omits some of them. The data hold 64,000 or so clones, with more than 85% observed a single time. Sequenced material: PBMCs. The source is a man aged 35-49 years with colorectal cancer. Each CDR3 is given with its conserved first and last residue. D genes are given only for firm matches. Size is stated for part of the rows, as once, few or many counts, or as a class when the clone is expanded.

CDR3: CASSVPDSPYEQYF
DNA: TGTGCCAGCAGTGTCCCGGACAGCCCCTACGAGCAGTACTTC
V: TRBV6-6
J: TRBJ2-7
D: .
size: once

CDR3: CASSPREGRSWGYTF
DNA: TGTGCCAGCAGTCCTCGGGAAGGAAGGAGTTGGGGCTACACCTTC
V: TRBV27
J: TRBJ1-2
D: .
size: few

CDR3: CASSETVRDNEQFF
DNA: TGTGCCAGCAGTGAAACCGTGCGGGACAATGAGCAGTTCTTC
V: TRBV6-4
J: TRBJ2-1
D: .
size: few

CDR3: CASSPTGIRETQYF
DNA: TGTGCCAGCAGCCCGACAGGGATCAGGGAGACCCAGTACTTC
V: TRBV3-1/TRBV3-2
J: TRBJ2-5
D: TRBD1
size: .

CDR3: CASSLGQGSSYEQYF
DNA: TGTGCCAGCAGCTTGGGACAGGGCAGCTCCTACGAGCAGTACTTC
V: TRBV5-4
J: TRBJ2-7
D: TRBD1
size: .

CDR3: CASSLRDSGTDTQYF
DNA: TGTGCCAGCTCACTACGGGACTCCGGCACAGATACGCAGTATTTT
V: TRBV18
J: TRBJ2-3
D: .
size: .

CDR3: CASSFKGGSLHF
DNA: TGTGCCAGCAGTTTTAAAGGTGGGAGCCTCCACTTT
V: TRBV27
J: TRBJ1-6
D: .
size: .

CDR3: CASSRTGGAESTF
DNA: TGTGCCAGCAGCCGGACAGGGGGCGCGGAGTCCACCTTC
V: TRBV3-1/TRBV3-2
J: TRBJ1-2
D: TRBD1
size: .

CDR3: CASSEALPDSYEQYF
DNA: TGTGCCAGCAGTGAAGCGCTTCCAGACTCCTACGAGCAGTACTTC
V: TRBV2
J: TRBJ2-7
D: .
size: .

CDR3: CASSIDRVLGYTF
DNA: TGTGCCAGTAGTATAGATCGGGTCCTTGGCTACACCTTC
V: TRBV19
J: TRBJ1-2
D: .
size: .

CDR3: CASSILGGSWQPQHF
DNA: TGTGCCAGTAGTATTTTGGGCGGGTCCTGGCAGCCCCAGCATTTT
V: TRBV19
J: TRBJ1-5
D: .
size: .

CDR3: CASSRSLGTNSPLHF
DNA: TGTGCCAGCAGCAGGTCACTCGGAACCAATTCACCCCTCCACTTT
V: TRBV7-9
J: TRBJ1-6
D: .
size: once

CDR3: CSVEGPRNEQFF
DNA: TGCAGCGTTGAGGGTCCGAGAAATGAGCAGTTCTTC
V: TRBV29-1
J: TRBJ2-1
D: .
size: .

CDR3: CASAETGQGRSPLHF
DNA: TGTGCCAGCGCCGAAACGGGACAGGGACGTTCACCCCTCCACTTT
V: TRBV18
J: TRBJ1-6
D: TRBD1
size: .

CDR3: CASSSGTMNTEAFF
DNA: TGTGCCAGCAGTTCCGGGACAATGAACACTGAAGCTTTCTTT
V: TRBV6-2/TRBV6-3
J: TRBJ1-1
D: .
size: .

CDR3: CASSMDGLGTGELFF
DNA: TGTGCCAGTAGTATGGATGGGTTGGGCACCGGGGAGCTGTTTTTT
V: TRBV19
J: TRBJ2-2
D: .
size: .

CDR3: CASSLRTSEQYF
DNA: TGTGCCAGCAGTCTCCGGACAAGCGAGCAGTACTTC
V: TRBV5-6
J: TRBJ2-7
D: .
size: once

CDR3: CASSLGGLAGASVTGELFF
DNA: TGTGCCAGCAGCTTGGGGGGGTTGGCAGGGGCGTCCGTCACCGGGGAGCTGTTTTTT
V: TRBV5-4
J: TRBJ2-2
D: .
size: .

CDR3: CATSSSGGANTGELFF
DNA: TGTGCCACCAGCAGCTCGGGGGGGGCGAACACCGGGGAGCTGTTTTTT
V: TRBV15
J: TRBJ2-2
D: TRBD2
size: .

CDR3: CAWLGRAGPLHF
DNA: TGTGCCTGGCTCGGCCGTGCGGGACCCCTCCACTTT
V: TRBV30
J: TRBJ1-6
D: .
size: .

CDR3: CASSSRGGAGNTIYF
DNA: TGTGCCAGCAGCTCCCGGGGAGGTGCTGGAAACACCATATATTTT
V: TRBV5-6
J: TRBJ1-3
D: .
size: .

CDR3: CASSLAGQGGETQYF
DNA: TGTGCCAGCAGCTTAGCTGGACAGGGTGGAGAGACCCAGTACTTC
V: TRBV7-9
J: TRBJ2-5
D: TRBD1
size: .

CDR3: CASSSGVPNTGELFF
DNA: TGCGCCAGCAGCTCAGGGGTCCCGAACACCGGGGAGCTGTTTTTT
V: TRBV5-1
J: TRBJ2-2
D: .
size: .

CDR3: CASSEDPGETQYF
DNA: TGCGCCAGCAGCGAGGACCCGGGGGAGACCCAGTACTTC
V: TRBV10-1
J: TRBJ2-5
D: .
size: .

CDR3: CASSMQRGTEAFF
DNA: TGTGCCAGCAGCATGCAGAGGGGTACTGAAGCTTTCTTT
V: TRBV9
J: TRBJ1-1
D: .
size: .

CDR3: CASSPRLNEQFF
DNA: TGTGCCAGCAGCCCAAGGCTCAATGAGCAGTTCTTC
V: TRBV11-2
J: TRBJ2-1
D: .
size: .

CDR3: CASSPTGGDQPQHF
DNA: TGTGCCAGCAGCCCAACCGGCGGGGATCAGCCCCAGCATTTT
V: TRBV9
J: TRBJ1-5
D: .
size: .

CDR3: CASSLIGGINTGELFF
DNA: TGTGCCAGCAGCTTAATAGGGGGCATTAACACCGGGGAGCTGTTTTTT
V: TRBV7-9
J: TRBJ2-2
D: TRBD1
size: .

CDR3: CASSYSGTKGGYTF
DNA: TGTGCCAGCAGCTACTCCGGGACGAAGGGTGGCTACACCTTC
V: TRBV7-9
J: TRBJ1-2
D: .
size: .

CDR3: CASHGYTF
DNA: TGTGCCAGTCATGGCTACACCTTC
V: TRBV6-4
J: TRBJ1-2
D: .
size: .

CDR3: CASSSISYNSPLHF
DNA: TGTGCCAGCAGTTCAATCTCCTATAATTCACCCCTCCACTTT
V: TRBV6-6
J: TRBJ1-6
D: .
size: .